This TCR beta chain was captured in a study of blood T cell repertoires in COVID-19. Study background: Acute and convalescent COVID-19 samples came from the United States, Italy and Spain. PBMCs, B-cell-depleted T cells, or T cells were the source of the cDNA or gDNA that made up the material.

The CDR3 extends over 17 amino acids. Trimming took 5 bases from V and 6 from J; bases not matched to a gene: 17. Looked up from germline, CDR1 is PRHDT and CDR2 is FYEKMQ (reference sequence). In the original workflow: Amplification with reference gene primers provided the estimates of nucleated cell counts. Repertoires were generated with immunoSEQ multiplex PCR, while TCRdb's copy carries only in-frame clones and drops some. V, J and clone size are those of that table, while D and trimming were read from the DNA. The table records 70,000 to 90,000 clones, 82% of them present only once. This sequence was found in a woman of 80 years or more with acute or convalescent COVID-19. The rearrangement uses TRBV13 and TRBJ1-2, with 8 bases that match TRBD1. Source material: peripheral blood. This CDR3 is CASSDSRTGRMLNGYTF. The CDR3 DNA sequence: TGTGCCAGCAGCGATTCCAGGACAGGGCGAATGTTGAATGGCTACACCTTC.